The clone carrying this T cell receptor beta chain appeared a few times. The CDR3 consists of 17 residues. Germline V gene data show CDR1 as KGHSH and CDR2 as LQKENI. Trimming took 4 bases from V and 3 from J; bases not matched to a gene: 7. The data derive from a study of beta chain features in type 1 diabetes. Overall study context: Across every sample, almost 110,000,000 sorted cells were examined in total.

The whole isolated RNA underwent reverse transcription, so sequencing captured expressed TCRB transcripts. Roughly 3.5 million reads per sample were averaged for naive, central memory and regulatory samples. Using immunoSEQ multiplex PCR, the repertoire was profiled, and TCRdb retains in-frame clones only, with some absent. This table holds a few hundred thousand clones, 9.5% to 11% found once. Sequences were obtained from naive CD4+ T cells from blood. The clonotype originates from a woman in her 30s in good health. This chain links TRBV18 with TRBJ2-6, with 9 nucleotides matching TRBD1. CDR3 nucleotide sequence: TGTGCCAGCTCACAGACGGGACAGGGAAGTGGGGCCAACGTCCTGACTTTC. Its protein is CASSQTGQGSGANVLTF. Variable domain in full (rest from reference TRBV18 and TRBJ2-6): NAGVMQNPRHLVRRRGQEARLRCSPMKGHSHVYWYRQLPEEGLKFMVYLQKENIIDESGMPKERFSAEFPKEGPSILRIQQVVRGDSAAYFCASSQTGQGSGANVLTFGAGSRLTVL.